These T cell receptor beta chains were read from a single sample in a study of cytomegalovirus exposure and HLA in healthy donors. Repertoires were generated with immunoSEQ multiplex PCR, while TCRdb's copy carries only in-frame clones and drops some. The table includes about 90,000 clones, over 60% detected once. Material: PBMCs. These receptors all stem from a woman in her fifties or sixties in good health and CMV-seropositive. Each CDR3 is given with its conserved first and last residue. D genes are given only for firm matches. The size field is filled for only some rows; it gives once, few, many or a size class.

TRBV30,NA,TRBJ1-1,NA,TGTGCCTGGACCCGCCTGGCAGTTTGGGGCAGCACTGAAGCTTTCTTT,CAWTRLAVWGSTEAFF
TRBV6-1,few,TRBJ1-2,TRBD1,TGTGCCAGCAGTGAATTAGGGGGCCCGACAGGGGATGGCTACACCTTC,CASSELGGPTGDGYTF
TRBV7-2,once,TRBJ2-7,TRBD2,TGTGCCAGCAGCTCCGAACGGATAGCGGGGATAAACGAGCAGTACTTC,CASSSERIAGINEQYF
TRBV6-1,NA,TRBJ2-7,TRBD2,TGTGCCACCACGAACCTAGCGGGGGCTAGCTACGAGCAGTACTTC,CATTNLAGASYEQYF
TRBV28,NA,TRBJ2-1,TRBD2,TGTGCCGGGCGTGCTAGCGGGGGCCCCAATGAGCAGTTCTTC,CAGRASGGPNEQFF
TRBV21-1,NA,TRBJ1-2,NA,TGTGCCAGCAGAGACAGCCCACCCGGGGGTTATGGCTACACCTTC,CASRDSPPGGYGYTF
TRBV5-4,NA,TRBJ2-3,TRBD2,TGTGCCAGCAGCTTGGAAGGCGGGGGGGCCGCAGATACGCAGTATTTT,CASSLEGGGAADTQYF
TRBV6-5,NA,TRBJ1-2,NA,TGTGCCAGCAGTTACTCGCAGGGCTATTATGGCTACACCTTC,CASSYSQGYYGYTF
TRBV27,NA,TRBJ1-2,NA,TGTGCCAGCAGTTTTAAGGGGTTTTATGGCTACACCTTC,CASSFKGFYGYTF
TRBV7-3,NA,TRBJ2-3,NA,TGTGCCAGCCCTAGCACAGATACGCAGTATTTT,CASPSTDTQYF
TRBV2,NA,TRBJ1-1,NA,TGTGCCAGCAGAAAAGACAGAAACACTGAAGCTTTCTTT,CASRKDRNTEAFF
TRBV27,NA,TRBJ2-5,TRBD2,TGTGCCAGCAGTTTAGCGGGGGGGCGAGAGACCCAGTACTTC,CASSLAGGRETQYF
TRBV30,NA,TRBJ1-1,TRBD1,TGTGCCTGGAGCCTCCAGGGGGACACTGAAGCTTTCTTT,CAWSLQGDTEAFF
TRBV9,once,TRBJ2-3,TRBD2,TGTGCCACTTCGCGGGGGGCCTCCACAGATACGCAGTATTTT,CATSRGASTDTQYF
TRBV28,NA,TRBJ2-7,TRBD1,TGTGCCAGTAGTTGGGACAGAACCTACGAGCAGTACTTC,CASSWDRTYEQYF
TRBV7-2,NA,TRBJ2-1,TRBD2,TGTGCCAGCAGCTTCCTTAGCGGGGGGGCCGGTGAGCAGTTCTTC,CASSFLSGGAGEQFF
TRBV19,once,TRBJ1-5,TRBD1,TGTGCCAGTAGTGCCTCACAGGGGACTCAGCCCCAGCATTTT,CASSASQGTQPQHF
TRBV4-3,few,TRBJ2-1,TRBD2,TGCGCCAGCAGCCAAGAGGGCCTAGCGGGGGGGTCTTACAATGAGCAGTTCTTC,CASSQEGLAGGSYNEQFF
TRBV5-4,NA,TRBJ2-1,TRBD2,TGTGCCAGCAGCCAGGGGGGAGGGACTAGCTTTAATGAGCAGTTCTTC,CASSQGGGTSFNEQFF
TRBV7-9,NA,TRBJ2-7,TRBD1,TGTGCCAGCAGCTCGACAGGGGGGCCCTACGAGCAGTACTTC,CASSSTGGPYEQYF
TRBV19,NA,TRBJ1-1,TRBD1,TGTGCCACTGGGACAGGGACGAACACTGAAGCTTTCTTT,CATGTGTNTEAFF
TRBV19,NA,TRBJ2-4,TRBD1,TGTGCCAGTAGTATAGGAGGGGACAGGGCAAACATTCAGTACTTC,CASSIGGDRANIQYF
TRBV6-6,NA,TRBJ1-6,TRBD1,TGTGCCAGCAGTTATGGGACAGAGACACCCCTCCACTTT,CASSYGTETPLHF
TRBV11-2,NA,TRBJ1-1,NA,TGTGCCAGCAGCTTAGAATCAGGGTACACTGAAGCTTTCTTT,CASSLESGYTEAFF
TRBV21-1,NA,TRBJ2-7,NA,TGTGCCAGCAGCAAAGAGAGACTAGCGGGGGAGAAGACCTACGAGCAGTACTTC,CASSKERLAGEKTYEQYF
TRBV5-8,NA,TRBJ1-6,NA,TGTGCCAGCAGCTTGGATGACTTCTATAATTCACCCCTCCACTTT,CASSLDDFYNSPLHF
TRBV4-2,NA,TRBJ2-1,TRBD2,TGTGCCAGCAGCGATACGGGGCGGGGGGGCTCAGATGAGCAGTTCTTC,CASSDTGRGGSDEQFF
TRBV18,NA,TRBJ1-1,NA,TGTGCCAGCTCCGCAAGGACTCTGGACACTGAAGCTTTCTTT,CASSARTLDTEAFF
TRBV18,NA,TRBJ1-1,NA,TGTGCCAGCTCACCTATTCACTACACGAACACTGAAGCTTTCTTT,CASSPIHYTNTEAFF
TRBV27,NA,TRBJ1-1,NA,TGTGCCAGCAGCTATGTCCTGAACACTGAAGCTTTCTTT,CASSYVLNTEAFF
TRBV19,NA,TRBJ1-1,NA,TGTGCCATTCGCGACGACAGTTATAGTGAAGCTTTCTTT,CAIRDDSYSEAFF
TRBV29-1,NA,TRBJ1-3,NA,TGCAGCGTTGAAGGGACAGAAAACGTAGGAAACACCATATATTTT,CSVEGTENVGNTIYF
TRBV15,NA,TRBJ2-3,NA,TGTGCCACCAGCAGAGAAGCAAGGGGGTATACCGATAGCACAGATACGCAGTATTTT,CATSREARGYTDSTDTQYF
TRBV5-6,NA,TRBJ2-7,NA,TGTGCCAGCACCCTCGGCTACGAGCAGTACTTC,CASTLGYEQYF
TRBV7-8,NA,TRBJ1-1,NA,TGTGCCAGCAGCACCCAGGGACTGATGAACACTGAAGCTTTCTTT,CASSTQGLMNTEAFF